These T cell receptor beta chains were read from a single sample in a study of CD8 T cells in ankylosing spondylitis. TCRdb reanalysed the 5' RACE reads using MiXCR and keeps one entry per CDR3 protein. The table includes about 130,000 distinct CDR3 sequences, about 6.5% detected once. Specimen: blood, either unsorted or a sorted T cell fraction (not recorded which). These receptor sequences come from a male donor with ankylosing spondylitis or in good health (not recorded which). Each CDR3 is given without its conserved first and last residue. Fields, in order: clone size, V gene, CDR3 protein. Clone size appears in some rows only: once, few, many, or a class for an expanded clone.

few,TRBV5-1,ASSRTTSHEQF
many,TRBV27,ASSPFTHQPQH
many,TRBV7-2,ASSWDRGGSPLH
many,TRBV9,ASRRVGKYGYT
NA,TRBV11-2,ASSHVTGPTGELF
many,TRBV27,ASSLQGVSYT
many,TRBV5-1,ASSSGGRSYEQY
many,TRBV12-3/TRBV12-4,ASSLELAKNIQY
many,TRBV20-1,SARVLIYNEQF
many,TRBV7-9,ASSLLASLETQY
many,TRBV7-9,ASGVGGRREQY
many,TRBV12-3/TRBV12-4,ASRPGQTYEQY
many,TRBV5-1,ASSRDVDSPLH
many,TRBV10-3,AISETGTSGGKTQY
many,TRBV7-3,ASSPRGQLLDEQF
many,TRBV7-9,ASSFVGDRVREQF
NA,TRBV7-8,ASSQGTSGTYNEQF
many,TRBV5-1,ASSPPNLAGAVDTQY
many,TRBV20-1,SASASGLYEQY
many,TRBV18,ASSPARGPTNEKLF
many,TRBV27,ASSLSSGRVNEQF
many,TRBV5-1,ATRAGGNTEAF
many,TRBV5-1,ASSSTGTGLNIQY
many,TRBV11-2,ASRPSGGAYNEQF
many,TRBV5-1,ASSTQGPDTEAF
many,TRBV3-1,ASSQDGRPEKLF
many,TRBV6-1,ASQNREVNEQF
many,TRBV25-1,ASSENGHREAYNEQF
many,TRBV7-8,ASREGRLGELF
many,TRBV20-1,SAREREGTTREQF
many,TRBV12-3/TRBV12-4,ASSPSRGGNEKLF
many,TRBV5-5,ASSLRTGGPDTQY
many,TRBV5-1,ASSLRQGKGGTEAF
many,TRBV7-6,ASSFQSGSSYEQY
NA,TRBV29-1,SALTGGSSNYGYT
NA,TRBV11-2,ASSFRDRTDTQY
many,TRBV20-1,SARPPPGTGKTEAF
many,TRBV20-1,SAPRKETQY
many,TRBV20-1,SAPSRGGLGNEQF
many,TRBV10-2,ASSETGGGNNEQF
many,TRBV30,AWSVAYGYT
NA,TRBV3-1,ASSSRTGGGSYEQY
NA,TRBV10-3,AISESSSGVAKSNEQF
NA,TRBV7-6,ASSFPLSDRYTGELF
many,TRBV20-1,SATGVAGGQDTQY
many,TRBV7-2,ASSLVASGRGETQY
few,TRBV7-3,ASSLAGSGDTQY
many,TRBV24-1,ATSAGEINEKLF
many,TRBV5-1,ASSFGLAEGYEQY
many,TRBV6-2/TRBV6-3,ASSYFRTENPQETQY
many,TRBV6-2/TRBV6-3,ASSFRQDPRNQPQH
many,TRBV11-2,ASSSGRSSGNTIY
few,TRBV28,ASGDRYAKLF
many,TRBV12-3/TRBV12-4,ASSFLRGGGGTEAF
NA,TRBV10-2,ASSEVNTEAF
many,TRBV12-3/TRBV12-4,ASSLIGYEQY
many,TRBV6-6,ASRPTGEETQY
many,TRBV5-6,ASSLAHGDTEAF
many,TRBV10-1,ASSKAVEETQY
many,TRBV7-6,ASSLSSGGYETQY